The T cell receptor beta chain under discussion was sequenced for a study of T-cell reconstitution after alpha-beta-depleted transplantation in children. The CDR3 consists of 13 residues. Germline CDR1 and CDR2: KGHDR and SFDVKD. Trimming took 0 bases from V and 8 from J, leaving 9 bases between them. A library of TCRbeta sequences, prepared with unique molecular identifiers, was generated. MiXCR, run by TCRdb on the PCR reads, gives a single entry per CDR3 protein. The table has 200,000 to 300,000 distinct CDR3 sequences, approximately 12% seen once. The genes are TRBV24-1 and TRBJ1-2, with D unresolved. This clonotype was sampled from a human donor who donated a stem cell graft to a child with acute lymphoblastic leukemia. The specimen comprised PBMCs from the stem cell graft donor, sampled from the stem cell graft. The CDR3 DNA reads TGTGCCACCAGTGATTTGTCACAGCGAGGCTACACCTTC. Amino acid sequence: CATSDLSQRGYTF.